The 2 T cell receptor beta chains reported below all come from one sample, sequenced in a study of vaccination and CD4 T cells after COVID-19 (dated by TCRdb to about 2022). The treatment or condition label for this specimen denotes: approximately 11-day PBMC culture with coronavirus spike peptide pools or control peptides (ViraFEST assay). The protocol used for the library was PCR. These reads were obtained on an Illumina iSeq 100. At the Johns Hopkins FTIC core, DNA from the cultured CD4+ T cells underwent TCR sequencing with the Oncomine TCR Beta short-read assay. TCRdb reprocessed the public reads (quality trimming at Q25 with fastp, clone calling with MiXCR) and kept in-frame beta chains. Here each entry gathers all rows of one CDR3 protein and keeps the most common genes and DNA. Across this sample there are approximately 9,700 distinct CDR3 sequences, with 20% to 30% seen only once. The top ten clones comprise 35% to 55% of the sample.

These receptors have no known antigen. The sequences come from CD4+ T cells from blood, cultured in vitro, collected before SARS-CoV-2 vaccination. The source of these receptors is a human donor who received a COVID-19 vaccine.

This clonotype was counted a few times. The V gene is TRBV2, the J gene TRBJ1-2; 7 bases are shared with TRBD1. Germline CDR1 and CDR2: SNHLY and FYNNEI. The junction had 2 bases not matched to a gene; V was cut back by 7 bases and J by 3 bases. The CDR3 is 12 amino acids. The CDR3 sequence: CASTQGYYGYTF. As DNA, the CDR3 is TGTGCCAGCACACAGGGGTACTATGGCTACACCTTC.

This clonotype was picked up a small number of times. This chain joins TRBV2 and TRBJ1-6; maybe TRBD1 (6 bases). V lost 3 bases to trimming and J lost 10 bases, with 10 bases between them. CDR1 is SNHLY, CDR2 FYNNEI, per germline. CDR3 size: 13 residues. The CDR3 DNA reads TGTGCCAGCAGTGACAGGGGAGGATCACCCCTCCACTTT. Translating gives CASSDRGGSPLHF.